This T cell receptor beta chain appears in the sequencing data of a study of response to subunit inactivated influenza vaccine. General study results and limits: Each seasonal influenza vaccination recruits few new T cells, the authors suggested.

As to this clonotype: As yet, its antigen is unknown.

J gave up 10 bases and V 5 bases, and 9 bases lay outside the gene matches. Germline loops: CDR1 MNHEY, CDR2 SVGEGT. The CDR3 totals 15 residues. TCRdb fed the RT-PCR reads into MiXCR, producing one record per CDR3 protein. Here the sample spans more than 150,000 distinct CDR3 sequences, 9.2% being singletons. This sequence joins TRBV6-2 or TRBV6-3 and TRBJ1-6; 9 nucleotides align to TRBD1. This clonotype was obtained from a man between 50 and 59 years old who received an inactivated influenza vaccine. Sequencing was performed on non-naive T cells sorted from PBMCs, taken on the day of vaccination. CDR3 amino acids: CASSTTGTGRSPLHF. CDR3 DNA: TGTGCCAGCAGTACCACCGGGACAGGGCGATCACCCCTCCACTTT.